This is a list of T cell receptor beta chains from one sample in a study of brain T cells in children with intractable seizures. Only in-frame clones appear in the TCRdb table, and some are missing; sequencing was by immunoSEQ multiplex PCR. The table records around 20,000 clones, 90% to 95% of them present only once. This specimen was peripheral blood, taken at surgery. These TCRs come from a boy aged 10-17 years with focal cortical dysplasia and intractable seizures. The CDR3 runs from the conserved cysteine through the conserved F or W. Fields, in order: D gene, clone size, J gene, V gene, CDR3 protein, CDR3 DNA. D genes are given only for firm matches. Only some rows state a clone size, as once, few, many or a class for expanded clones.

- - TRBJ1-5 TRBV18 CASSPQGSNQPQHF TGTGCCAGCTCCCCCCAAGGGTCCAATCAGCCCCAGCATTTT
- - TRBJ1-2 TRBV28 CASQGLYPNYGYTF TGTGCCAGCCAGGGGCTTTATCCTAACTATGGCTACACCTTC
- - TRBJ2-3 TRBV28 CASMRGISTDTQYF TGTGCCAGCATGCGGGGCATTAGCACAGATACGCAGTATTTT
- once TRBJ1-1 TRBV9 CASSVDDTEAFF TGTGCCAGCAGCGTCGATGACACTGAAGCTTTCTTT
TRBD1 - TRBJ2-2 TRBV7-9 CASSRTGVNTGELFF TGTGCCAGCAGCCGGACAGGGGTAAACACCGGGGAGCTGTTTTTT
TRBD1 - TRBJ1-5 TRBV19 CASIDQGDPYQPQHF TGTGCCAGTATCGACCAGGGGGACCCTTATCAGCCCCAGCATTTT
- - TRBJ2-3 TRBV19 CASSLDSFSTDTQYF TGTGCCAGTAGTCTTGACAGCTTTAGCACAGATACGCAGTATTTT
TRBD2 - TRBJ2-5 TRBV5-1 CASSSSGGNQETQYF TGCGCCAGCAGCTCTAGCGGAGGGAACCAAGAGACCCAGTACTTC
- - TRBJ1-2 TRBV6-5 CASRRGTGSNYGYTF TGTGCCAGCAGACGGGGGACTGGTTCTAACTATGGCTACACCTTC
- - TRBJ2-7 TRBV12-3/TRBV12-4 CASRLGSYEQYF TGTGCCAGCAGGTTGGGCTCCTACGAGCAGTACTTC
TRBD1 - TRBJ2-5 TRBV5-1 CASSWGTGTGGRETQYF TGCGCCAGCAGCTGGGGAACTGGGACAGGGGGTCGAGAGACCCAGTACTTC
TRBD2 - TRBJ2-7 TRBV27 CASSPSTSGAQYF TGTGCCAGCAGTCCCTCGACTAGCGGGGCCCAGTACTTC
- - TRBJ1-5 TRBV20-1 CSASSGQNNQPQHF TGCAGTGCTAGTTCCGGACAGAACAATCAGCCCCAGCATTTT
TRBD1 - TRBJ1-1 TRBV28 CASSPGGLGTEAFF TGTGCCAGCAGTCCAGGGGGCCTGGGGACTGAAGCTTTCTTT
TRBD1 - TRBJ1-4 TRBV10-1 CASNRQGKEKLFF TGCGCCAGCAACCGACAGGGCAAAGAAAAACTGTTTTTT
- - TRBJ1-6 TRBV7-3 CASSPGEGPSPLHF TGTGCCAGCAGCCCGGGGGAGGGCCCTTCACCCCTCCACTTT
- - TRBJ2-1 TRBV12-3/TRBV12-4 CASSNPRGNEQFF TGTGCCAGCAGTAACCCCCGGGGGAATGAGCAGTTCTTC
- - TRBJ1-4 TRBV5-1 CASSFISGANEKLFF TGCGCCAGCAGCTTCATTTCAGGGGCTAATGAAAAACTGTTTTTT
- - TRBJ2-1 TRBV18 CASSEGRLSSYNEQFF TGTGCCAGCTCCGAAGGTCGGTTGAGCTCCTACAATGAGCAGTTCTTC
TRBD2 - TRBJ2-2 TRBV19 CASSISGRDTGELFF TGTGCCAGTAGTATCAGCGGGAGGGACACCGGGGAGCTGTTTTTT
- - TRBJ2-1 TRBV15 CATSRGQAAHEQFF TGTGCCACCAGCAGAGGACAGGCTGCCCATGAGCAGTTCTTC
- - TRBJ2-3 TRBV6-5 CASSPRQGGHTQYF TGTGCCAGCAGTCCTCGGCAGGGAGGCCATACGCAGTATTTT
- - TRBJ2-7 TRBV2 CASIITPSNTQYF TGTGCCAGCATTATCACACCATCTAACACACAGTACTTC
- - TRBJ2-3 TRBV5-5 CASSLAPADTQYF TGTGCCAGCAGCTTGGCCCCGGCAGATACGCAGTATTTT
- - TRBJ1-2 TRBV4-1 CASRGNYGYTF TGCGCCAGCAGGGGTAACTATGGCTACACCTTC
- - TRBJ1-1 TRBV4-1 CASSQDPGVSTEAFF TGCGCCAGCAGCCAAGATCCAGGGGTGAGCACTGAAGCTTTCTTT
TRBD2 - TRBJ2-3 TRBV5-1 CASSLGRREQTFTDTQYF TGCGCCAGCAGCTTGGGCAGGCGGGAGCAGACCTTCACAGATACGCAGTATTTT
- once TRBJ1-6 TRBV6-4 CASIWRFCSYNSPLHF TGTGCCAGCATATGGCGCTTTTGCTCCTATAATTCACCCCTCCACTTT
- - TRBJ2-5 TRBV3-1/TRBV3-2 CASSRLEGTQYF TGTGCCAGCAGCCGTCTAGAAGGGACCCAGTACTTC
TRBD2 - TRBJ2-5 TRBV5-4 CASSYARTSGSRETQYF TGTGCCAGCAGCTACGCTAGGACTAGCGGGAGCAGAGAGACCCAGTACTTC